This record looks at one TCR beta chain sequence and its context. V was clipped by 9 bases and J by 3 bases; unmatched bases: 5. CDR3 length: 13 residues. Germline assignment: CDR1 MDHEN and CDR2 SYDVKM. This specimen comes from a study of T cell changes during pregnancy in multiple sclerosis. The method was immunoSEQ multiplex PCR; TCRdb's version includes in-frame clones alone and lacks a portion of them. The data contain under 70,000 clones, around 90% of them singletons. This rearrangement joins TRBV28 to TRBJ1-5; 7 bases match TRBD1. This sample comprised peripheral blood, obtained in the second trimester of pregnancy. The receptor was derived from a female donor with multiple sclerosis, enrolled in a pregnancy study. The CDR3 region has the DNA TGTGCCAGTCACAGGGGTATCAATCAGCCCCAGCATTTT. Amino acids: CASHRGINQPQHF.